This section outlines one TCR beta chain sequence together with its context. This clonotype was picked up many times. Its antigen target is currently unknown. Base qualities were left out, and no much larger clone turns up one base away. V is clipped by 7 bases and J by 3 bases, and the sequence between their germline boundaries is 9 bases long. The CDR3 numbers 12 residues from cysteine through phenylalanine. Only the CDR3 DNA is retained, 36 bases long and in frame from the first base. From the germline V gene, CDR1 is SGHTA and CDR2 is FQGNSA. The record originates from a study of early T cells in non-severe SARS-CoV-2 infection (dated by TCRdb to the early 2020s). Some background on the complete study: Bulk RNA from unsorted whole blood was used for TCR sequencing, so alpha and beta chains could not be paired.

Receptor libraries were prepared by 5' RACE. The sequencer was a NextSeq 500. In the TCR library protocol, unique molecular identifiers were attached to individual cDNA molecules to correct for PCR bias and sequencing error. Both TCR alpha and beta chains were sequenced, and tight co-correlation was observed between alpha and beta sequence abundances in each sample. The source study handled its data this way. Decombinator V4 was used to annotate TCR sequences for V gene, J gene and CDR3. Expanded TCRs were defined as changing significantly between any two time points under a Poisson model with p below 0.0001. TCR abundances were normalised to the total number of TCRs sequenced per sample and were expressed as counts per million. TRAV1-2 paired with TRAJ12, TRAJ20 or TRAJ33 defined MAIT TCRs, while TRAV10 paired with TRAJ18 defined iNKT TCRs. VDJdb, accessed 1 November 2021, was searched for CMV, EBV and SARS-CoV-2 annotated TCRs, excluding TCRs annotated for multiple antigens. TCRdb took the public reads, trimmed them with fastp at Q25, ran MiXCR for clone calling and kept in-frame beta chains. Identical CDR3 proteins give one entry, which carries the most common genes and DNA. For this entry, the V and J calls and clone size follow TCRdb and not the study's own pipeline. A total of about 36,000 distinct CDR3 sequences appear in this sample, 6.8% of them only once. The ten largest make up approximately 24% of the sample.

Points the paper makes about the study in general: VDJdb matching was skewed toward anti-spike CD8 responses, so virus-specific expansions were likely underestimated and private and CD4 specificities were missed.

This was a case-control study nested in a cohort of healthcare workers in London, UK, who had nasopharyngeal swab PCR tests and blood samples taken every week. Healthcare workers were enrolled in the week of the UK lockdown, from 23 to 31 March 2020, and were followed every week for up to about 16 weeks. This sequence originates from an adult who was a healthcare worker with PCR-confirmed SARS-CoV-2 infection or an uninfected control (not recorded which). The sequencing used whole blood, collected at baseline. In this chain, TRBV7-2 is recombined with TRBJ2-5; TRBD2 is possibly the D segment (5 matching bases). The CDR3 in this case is CASTGAEETQYF. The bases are TGTGCCAGCACCGGAGCGGAAGAGACCCAGTACTTC.